Sequencing of this TCR beta chain was carried out in a study of CD8 T cells in ankylosing spondylitis. Notes on this clonotype: Its antigen remains unidentified.

The study's findings and limits: There was a TCR beta motif, made of roughly eight highly homologous variants, that appeared characteristic of ankylosing spondylitis blood. It was reported that disease-linked clones were significantly enriched in matched ankylosing spondylitis synovial fluid.

With 4 bases clipped from V and 4 bases from J, the junction kept 9 bases outside the gene matches. The CDR3 consists of 16 residues. Germline CDR1 ENHRY, CDR2 SYGVKD. By quantitative 5'-RACE with molecular barcodes, the TCR beta libraries were made. MiXCR, applied by TCRdb to the 5' RACE reads, yields one record per CDR3 protein. The sample carries around 890,000 distinct CDR3 sequences, 12% recorded once. The sequence derives from a male donor with ankylosing spondylitis. J is TRBJ2-3 and V is TRBV10-3, with 9 bases matching TRBD2. Material: blood, either unsorted or a sorted T cell fraction (not recorded which). CDR3 sequence: CAISVPGLATPDTQYF. The CDR3 DNA is TGTGCCATCAGTGTTCCGGGACTAGCAACTCCAGATACGCAGTATTTT.